These 23 T cell receptor beta chains were all obtained from the same sample, sequenced in a study of cytomegalovirus exposure and HLA in healthy donors. The PCR had 60 Vbeta and 13 Jbeta primers. TCRdb's copy holds only in-frame clones and misses some; the assay was immunoSEQ multiplex PCR. Of 100,000 or so clones listed, around 85% are singletons. The sequencing sample was made of PBMCs. All receptors derive from a man aged 35 to 55 in good health and CMV-seropositive.

The V gene is TRBV1, the J gene TRBJ2-3; the tabulated D call, TRBD2, remains unverified against the DNA. TRBV1 is deemed a pseudogene. The CDR3 covers 16 residues. In nucleotides, the CDR3 is TGCACCAGCAGCCAAGACGATAGCGGGAATACAGATACGCAGTATTTT. Translation: CTSSQDDSGNTDTQYF.

The J gene is TRBJ1-1, the V gene TRBV7-9; D uncertain. Germline assignment: CDR1 SEHNR and CDR2 FQNEAQ (reference sequence). Trimming stripped 5 bases from V and 7 bases from J, with 14 bases between. The CDR3 is made up of 13 amino acids. CDR3 sequence: CASSPPETFEAFF. DNA of the CDR3: TGTGCCAGCAGCCCCCCCGAGACTTTTGAAGCTTTCTTT. The whole variable domain, filled in from reference TRBV7-9 and TRBJ1-1, reads DTGVSQNPRHKITKRGQNVTFRCDPISEHNRLYWYRQTLGQGPEFLTYFQNEAQLEKSRLLSDRFSAERPKGSFSTLEIQRTEQGDSAMYLCASSPPETFEAFFGQGTRLTVV.

The rearrangement links TRBV19 to TRBJ2-1, with D possibly TRBD2 on 5 matching bases. Germline values: CDR1 LNHDA, CDR2 SQIVND (reference sequence). This CDR3 has 17 amino acids. Between the trimmed V and J ends, which lost 0 bases and 0 bases, there was a span of 12 bases. The CDR3 reads CASSIDSGGSSYNEQFF. The DNA of the CDR3 is TGTGCCAGTAGTATAGATTCGGGCGGGTCCTCCTACAATGAGCAGTTCTTC.

This clone was picked up a small number of times. The chain employs TRBV27 and TRBJ2-3; 8 bases line up with TRBD2. This CDR3 region has 16 residues. Per germline, CDR1 MNHEY and CDR2 SMNVEV (reference sequence). Germline trimming cut 4 bases from V and 4 bases from J; bases unmatched to any gene: 10. CDR3 residues: CASSSSAGEVPDTQYF. In nucleotides, the CDR3 is TGTGCCAGCAGTTCCTCAGCGGGAGAAGTCCCAGATACGCAGTATTTT.

The chain joins TRBV14 to TRBJ1-1; D unclear. CDR1 SGHDN and CDR2 FVKESK come from the germline V gene. The germline V and J ends were trimmed by 5 bases and 0 bases, with 7 bases remaining between them. This CDR3 region has 13 residues. This CDR3 is CASSSSVNTEAFF. The CDR3 DNA is TGTGCCAGCAGCTCATCAGTGAACACTGAAGCTTTCTTT. Looking up the rest from reference TRBV14 and TRBJ1-1 gives the full variable domain: EAGVTQFPSHSVIEKGQTVTLRCDPISGHDNLYWYRRVMGKEIKFLLHFVKESKQDESGMPNNRFLAERTGGTYSTLKVQPAELEDSGVYFCASSSSVNTEAFFGQGTRLTVV.

The chain joins TRBV5-1 to TRBJ2-7; TRBD2 is a possible D gene (6 bases). Germline loops: CDR1 SGHRS, CDR2 YFSETQ. This CDR3 is built from 15 residues. The V and J ends lost 0 bases and 5 bases respectively, with 15 bases between them. The CDR3 here is CASSLVSAGGDEQYF. CDR3 nucleotides: TGCGCCAGCAGCTTGGTGTCAGCGGGTGGCGACGAGCAGTACTTC.

This chain links TRBV4-2 with TRBJ2-1, with 9 positions matching TRBD2. CDR1 is LGHNA and CDR2 is YNFKEQ in the germline V gene. The CDR3 runs to 14 residues. The V gene end was trimmed by 6 bases and the J gene end by 6 bases; junction bases not matched to a gene: 6. CDR3 protein: CASSGLAGINEQFF. In DNA form, the CDR3 reads TGTGCCAGCAGTGGGCTAGCGGGAATCAATGAGCAGTTCTTC.

The rearrangement links TRBV5-1 to TRBJ2-5; 7 bases fit TRBD1. CDR1 is SGHRS and CDR2 is YFSETQ in the germline V gene. This CDR3 has 13 amino acids. The ends lost 3 bases at V and 5 bases at J; junction bases unmatched: 4. CDR3 bases: TGCGCCAGCAGCTCGGACAGGCTGGAGACCCAGTACTTC. It specifies CASSSDRLETQYF.

The CDR3 DNA reads as TGTGCCAGCAGCCAAGTCACTAGCGGGGCCCCCATCCACGAGCAGTACTTC. This encodes CASSQVTSGAPIHEQYF. The J gene is TRBJ2-7, the V gene TRBV4-2, with 10 nucleotides matching TRBD2. CDR1 and CDR2 from the germline V gene are LGHNA and YNFKEQ. The CDR3 length is 17 residues. J lost 5 bases, V lost 1 base, and 11 bases had no gene match.

V and J are TRBV18 and TRBJ2-7, with TRBD1 matching 8 bases. V trimming: 4 bases; J trimming: 1 base; junction bases outside the gene matches: 3. This CDR3 has 14 amino acids. CDR1 and CDR2 (germline): KGHSH, LQKENI. The CDR3 here is CASSQRTGSYEQYF. CDR3 DNA: TGTGCCAGCTCACAGAGGACAGGGTCCTACGAGCAGTACTTC.

V usage is TRBV4-1 and J usage is TRBJ2-5, with TRBD2 matching over 11 bases. The J call may not be correct, given that the DNA end is closer to TRBJ2-7. Germline CDR1 and CDR2: MGHRA and YSYEKL. The CDR3 runs 16 residues. CDR3 loop: CASSLSSGRSAYEQYF. In DNA, the CDR3 is TGCGCCAGCAGCCTATCTAGCGGGAGGTCCGCCTACGAGCAGTACTTC.

The chain has TRBV6-1 and TRBJ2-5, with D perhaps TRBD2 (6 bases). Germline V lookup: CDR1 MNHNS, CDR2 SASEGT. Trimming removed 3 bases from V and 4 bases from J, with 6 bases in between. This CDR3 spans 12 amino acids. The DNA for the CDR3 is TGTGCCAGCAGTGAGCGGGGAGAGACCCAGTACTTC. It translates to CASSERGETQYF.

The genes are TRBV6-1 and TRBJ1-1, with D uncertain. The CDR3 contains 14 residues. The V end lost 5 bases, the J end lost 1 base, and 11 bases lay between the germline ends. Germline assignment: CDR1 MNHNS and CDR2 SASEGT. The CDR3 DNA reads as TGTGCCAGCAGTTATACGCCCGGGAACACTGAAGCTTTCTTT. Amino acids: CASSYTPGNTEAFF.

The V gene is TRBV6-5, the J gene TRBJ2-7; D gene unclear. Looked up from germline, CDR1 is MNHEY and CDR2 is SVGAGI. Trimming took off 6 bases at V and 3 bases at J, with 6 bases between the two ends. The CDR3 is 11 amino acids. The CDR3: CASRHSYEQYF. The CDR3, as DNA: TGTGCCAGCAGACACAGCTACGAGCAGTACTTC.

The chain combines TRBV9 with TRBJ2-3, with 9 bases aligning to TRBD2. CDR3 length: 17 residues. With V trimmed by 2 bases and J by 2 bases, 9 bases remained unmatched. CDR1 SGDLS and CDR2 YYNGEE come from the germline V gene. The CDR3: CASSVGGGGGATDTQYF. The CDR3 DNA sequence: TGTGCCAGCAGCGTCGGGGGCGGCGGGGGGGCCACAGATACGCAGTATTTT.

This sequence joins TRBV27 and TRBJ1-1, with D maybe TRBD1 (5 bases). There are 14 residues in the CDR3. Germline lookup yields CDR1 MNHEY and CDR2 SMNVEV (reference sequence). V was cut by 2 bases and J by 4 bases, with 11 bases left in between. In nucleotides, the CDR3 is TGTGCCAGCAGTTTAGTAGGGGTCGGCACTGAAGCTTTCTTT. Translated, it gives CASSLVGVGTEAFF.

J is TRBJ2-5 and V is TRBV19; tentatively, D is TRBD1 (7 bases). Near its end, the DNA agrees better with TRBJ2-7, so the J call may be wrong. Germline CDR1 LNHDA, CDR2 SQIVND (reference sequence). The CDR3 is made up of 16 amino acids. CDR3 bases: TGTGCCAGTAGTCCCTATGGGGGGACAGAGACCTACGAGCAGTACTTC. Its translation: CASSPYGGTETYEQYF.

This clone was seen only once. This chain links TRBV5-1 with TRBJ2-2; D is undetermined. Trimming cost V 6 bases and J 1 base, with 16 bases left between them. The CDR3 contains 16 residues. CDR1 and CDR2 from the germline V gene are SGHRS and YFSETQ. Written as DNA, the CDR3 is TGCGCCAGCATCCTAGACCGGGTAGTGAACACCGGGGAGCTGTTTTTT. Translation gives CASILDRVVNTGELFF.

The genes are TRBV9 and TRBJ1-1; 7 nucleotides align to TRBD1. CDR1 and CDR2 (germline): SGDLS, YYNGEE. The CDR3 extends over 14 amino acids. V shed 0 bases and J 5 bases; nucleotides not matched to a gene: 4. CDR3 loop: CASSVVTGLTEAFF. The CDR3 DNA follows: TGTGCCAGCAGCGTAGTGACAGGGCTTACTGAAGCTTTCTTT.

The genes are TRBV7-3 and TRBJ2-3; weak D call: TRBD2 (7 bases). Trimming removed 4 bases from V and 4 bases from J, with 15 bases in between. CDR1 is SGHTA, CDR2 FQGTGA, per germline. The CDR3 loop spans 15 amino acids. The CDR3 loop is CASSSRGGDADTQYF. The CDR3 bases are TGTGCCAGCAGCTCGAGGGGGGGCGACGCAGATACGCAGTATTTT.

Turning to this clone: One end of the junction does not line up with germline, which may come from a read error. The chain employs TRBV7-9 and TRBJ1-2; no definite D call. CDR3 size: 10 residues. Germline CDR1 is SEHNR and CDR2 is FQNEAQ (reference sequence). CDR3 residues: CSSSPSGYTF. In DNA, the CDR3 is TGTTCCAGCAGCCCGTCCGGCTACACCTTC. Using reference TRBV7-9 and TRBJ1-2 for the parts outside the CDR3, the full variable domain is DTGVSQNPRHKITKRGQNVTFRCDPISEHNRLYWYRQTLGQGPEFLTYFQNEAQLEKSRLLSDRFSAERPKGSFSTLEIQRTEQGDSAMYLCSSSPSGYTFGSGTRLTVV.

This rearrangement joins TRBV5-1 to TRBJ2-7; tentatively, D is TRBD2 (7 bases). The germline gives CDR1 SGHRS, CDR2 YFSETQ. Between the trimmed V and J ends, which lost 5 bases and 0 bases, there was a span of 9 bases. This CDR3 region has 13 residues. The CDR3 loop is CASRGGVSYEQYF. As DNA, the CDR3 is TGCGCCAGCAGAGGGGGGGTCTCCTACGAGCAGTACTTC. The complete variable domain, with remaining parts taken from reference TRBV5-1 and TRBJ2-7, reads KAGVTQTPRYLIKTRGQQVTLSCSPISGHRSVSWYQQTPGQGLQFLFEYFSETQRNKGNFPGRFSGRQFSNSRSEMNVSTLELGDSALYLCASRGGVSYEQYFGPGTRLTVT.

This chain uses TRBV10-2 with TRBJ1-5; D remains ambiguous. This CDR3 comprises 15 residues. Germline assignment: CDR1 WSHSY and CDR2 SAAADI. Trimming cost V 2 bases and J 4 bases, with 12 bases left between them. The CDR3 DNA reads as TGCGCCAGCAGTGAGGAGACCTTGGAGAATCAGCCCCAGCATTTT. Translation gives CASSEETLENQPQHF.